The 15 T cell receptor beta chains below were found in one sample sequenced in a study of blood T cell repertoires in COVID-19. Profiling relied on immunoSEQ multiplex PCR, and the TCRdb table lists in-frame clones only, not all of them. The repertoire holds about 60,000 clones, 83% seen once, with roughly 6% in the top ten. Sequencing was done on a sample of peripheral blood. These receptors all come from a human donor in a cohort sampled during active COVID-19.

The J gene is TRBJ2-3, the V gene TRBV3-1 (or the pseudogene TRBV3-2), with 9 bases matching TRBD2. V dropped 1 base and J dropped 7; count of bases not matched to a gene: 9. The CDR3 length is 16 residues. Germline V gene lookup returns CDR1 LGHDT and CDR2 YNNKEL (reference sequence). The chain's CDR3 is CASSQGGGGALYTQYF. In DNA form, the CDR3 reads TGTGCCAGCAGCCAAGGAGGCGGGGGGGCCTTGTATACGCAGTATTTT.

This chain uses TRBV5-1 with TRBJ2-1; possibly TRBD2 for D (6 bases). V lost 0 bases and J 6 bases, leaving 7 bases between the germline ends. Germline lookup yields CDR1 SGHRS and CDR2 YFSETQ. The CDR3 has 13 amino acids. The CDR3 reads CASSLEGLNEQFF. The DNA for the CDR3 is TGCGCCAGCAGCTTGGAGGGACTCAATGAGCAGTTCTTC.

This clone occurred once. Here the CDR3 DNA reads TGTGCCAGTAGTTCTCCGGGACAAACCCCCTACGAGCAGTACTTC. Protein: CASSSPGQTPYEQYF. The chain employs TRBV19 and TRBJ2-7, with a weak D call TRBD1 (6 bases). Germline V lookup: CDR1 LNHDA, CDR2 SQIVND (reference sequence). The CDR3 loop spans 15 amino acids. The V gene lost 5 bases and the J gene lost 2 bases, with 16 bases spanning the gap.

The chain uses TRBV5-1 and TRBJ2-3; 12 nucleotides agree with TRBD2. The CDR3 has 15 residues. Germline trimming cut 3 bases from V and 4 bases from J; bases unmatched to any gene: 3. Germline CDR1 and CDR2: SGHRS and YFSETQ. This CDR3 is CASSYLAGGSDTQYF. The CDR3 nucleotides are TGCGCCAGCAGCTATCTAGCGGGGGGGTCAGATACGCAGTATTTT.

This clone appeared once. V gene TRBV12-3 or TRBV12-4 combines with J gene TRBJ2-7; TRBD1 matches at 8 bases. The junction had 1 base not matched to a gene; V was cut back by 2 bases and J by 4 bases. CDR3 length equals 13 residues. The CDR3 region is CASSLRQGYEQYF. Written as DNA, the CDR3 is TGTGCCAGCAGTTTACGACAGGGGTACGAGCAGTACTTC.

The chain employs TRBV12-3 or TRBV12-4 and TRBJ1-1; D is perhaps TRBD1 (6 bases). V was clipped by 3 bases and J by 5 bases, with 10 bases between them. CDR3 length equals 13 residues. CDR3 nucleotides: TGTGCCAGCAGTTTGTACAGGGAGACTGAAGCTTTCTTT. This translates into CASSLYRETEAFF.

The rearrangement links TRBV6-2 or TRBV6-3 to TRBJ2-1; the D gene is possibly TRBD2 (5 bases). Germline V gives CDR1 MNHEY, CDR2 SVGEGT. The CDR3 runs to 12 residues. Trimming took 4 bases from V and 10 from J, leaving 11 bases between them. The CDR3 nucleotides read TGTGCCAGCAGTTCGCGGTCGGGGGAGCAGTTCTTC. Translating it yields CASSSRSGEQFF.

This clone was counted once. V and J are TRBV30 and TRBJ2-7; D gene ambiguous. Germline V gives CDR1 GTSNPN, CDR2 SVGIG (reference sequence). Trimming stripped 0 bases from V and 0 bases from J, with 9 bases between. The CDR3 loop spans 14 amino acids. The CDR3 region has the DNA TGTGCCTGGAGTGTACAACCTAGCTCCTACGAGCAGTACTTC. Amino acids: CAWSVQPSSYEQYF.

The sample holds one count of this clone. In DNA, the CDR3 is TGTGCCAGCAGCCAACGTCAGGGGGCCCAGTACTTC. It encodes CASSQRQGAQYF. The chain recombines TRBV3-1 (or the pseudogene TRBV3-2) with TRBJ2-5, with 7 bases identical to TRBD1. The CDR3 has 12 residues. Germline CDR1 LGHDT, CDR2 YNNKEL (reference sequence). After removal of 2 bases from V and 9 bases from J, the junction contained 3 bases not matched to a gene.

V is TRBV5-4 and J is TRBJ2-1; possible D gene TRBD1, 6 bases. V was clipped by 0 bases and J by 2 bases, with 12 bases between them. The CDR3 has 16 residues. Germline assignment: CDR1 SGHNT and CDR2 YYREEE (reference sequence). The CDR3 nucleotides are TGTGCCAGCAGCTTGGACAGGGTGGGGGCCTACAATGAGCAGTTCTTC. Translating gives CASSLDRVGAYNEQFF.

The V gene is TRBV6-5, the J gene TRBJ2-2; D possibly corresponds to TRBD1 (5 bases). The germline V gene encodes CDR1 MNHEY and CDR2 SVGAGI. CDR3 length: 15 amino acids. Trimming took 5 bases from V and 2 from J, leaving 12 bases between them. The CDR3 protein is CASSRTWLNTGELFF. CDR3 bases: TGTGCCAGCAGTCGGACATGGCTCAACACCGGGGAGCTGTTTTTT.

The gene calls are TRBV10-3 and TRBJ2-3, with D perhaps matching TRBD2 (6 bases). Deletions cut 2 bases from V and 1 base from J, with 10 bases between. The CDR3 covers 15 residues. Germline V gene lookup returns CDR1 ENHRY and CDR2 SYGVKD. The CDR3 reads CAISEGGGRTDTQYF. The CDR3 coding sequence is TGTGCCATCAGTGAGGGGGGAGGACGCACAGATACGCAGTATTTT.

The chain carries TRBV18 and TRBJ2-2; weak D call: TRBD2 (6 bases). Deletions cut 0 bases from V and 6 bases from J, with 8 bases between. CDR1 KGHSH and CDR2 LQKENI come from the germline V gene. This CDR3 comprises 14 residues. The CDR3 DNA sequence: TGTGCCAGCTCACCACCAGGGAGGTCCGGGGAGCTGTTTTTT. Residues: CASSPPGRSGELFF.

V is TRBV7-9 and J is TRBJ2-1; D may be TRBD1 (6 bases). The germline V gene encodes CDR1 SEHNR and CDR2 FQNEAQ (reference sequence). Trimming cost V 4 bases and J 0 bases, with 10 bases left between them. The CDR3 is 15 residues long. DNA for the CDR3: TGTGCCAGCAGCTACAGGGATAGCTCCTACAATGAGCAGTTCTTC. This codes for CASSYRDSSYNEQFF. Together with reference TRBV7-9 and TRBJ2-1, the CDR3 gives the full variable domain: DTGVSQNPRHKITKRGQNVTFRCDPISEHNRLYWYRQTLGQGPEFLTYFQNEAQLEKSRLLSDRFSAERPKGSFSTLEIQRTEQGDSAMYLCASSYRDSSYNEQFFGPGTRLTVL.

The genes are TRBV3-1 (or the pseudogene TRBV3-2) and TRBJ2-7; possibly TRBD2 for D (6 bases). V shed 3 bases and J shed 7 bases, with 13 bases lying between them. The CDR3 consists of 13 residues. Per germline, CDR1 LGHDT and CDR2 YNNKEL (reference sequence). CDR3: CASSQGLGREQYF. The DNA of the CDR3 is TGTGCCAGCAGCCAGGGCCTGGGGAGGGAGCAGTACTTC.